The 8 T cell receptor beta chains presented below share a single source sample, sequenced in a study of blood T cell repertoires in COVID-19. Data came from immunoSEQ multiplex PCR; TCRdb stores just in-frame clones and leaves some out. The sample consists of fewer than 200,000 clones, about 85% of them appearing once. The sample taken for sequencing was PBMCs or T cells enriched from blood (not recorded which). These receptors came from a woman aged 35 to 49 in a cohort exposed to, infected with or recovered from COVID-19 (not recorded which).

The chain is built from TRBV10-3 and TRBJ2-7; D may be TRBD2 (5 bases). V shed 2 bases and J shed 4 bases, with 9 bases lying between them. The CDR3 length is 13 residues. In germline, CDR1 is ENHRY, CDR2 SYGVKD. Here the CDR3 reads CAISETIAYEQYF. The DNA for the CDR3 is TGTGCCATCAGTGAGACCATAGCGTACGAGCAGTACTTC.

This clone has only one observation. The chain employs TRBV29-1 and TRBJ1-2; 8 bases are a match to TRBD1. Losses at the gene ends were 3 bases for V and 3 bases for J; bases not matched to a gene: 3. Per germline, CDR1 SQVTM and CDR2 ANQGSEA. The CDR3 is 13 amino acids. CDR3 sequence (DNA): TGCAGCGTTGAGGAGACAGGGGACTATGGCTACACCTTC. This encodes CSVEETGDYGYTF.

The V gene is TRBV10-2, the J gene TRBJ1-5, with D possibly being TRBD1 (5 bases). There are 12 residues in the CDR3. Germline assignment: CDR1 WSHSY and CDR2 SAAADI. Trimming pared 8 bases from V and 9 bases from J, leaving 14 bases between. The CDR3 DNA follows: TGCGCCAGCGGGGGGACTCCTTGGCCCCAGCATTTT. Amino acids: CASGGTPWPQHF.

The rearrangement joins TRBV5-1 to TRBJ2-7; 7 nucleotides line up with TRBD1. The CDR3 has 14 residues. From germline, CDR1 is SGHRS and CDR2 YFSETQ. V gave up 0 bases and J gave up 5 bases; unmatched junction bases: 5. The CDR3 region has the DNA TGCGCCAGCAGCTTGGTAGTAGGGGGCAACGAGCAGTACTTC. This codes for CASSLVVGGNEQYF.

The V call is TRBV24-1, the J call TRBJ2-1; 9 bases match TRBD1. The CDR3 sequence is 17 residues long. V lost 4 bases and J lost 0; bases outside the gene matches: 6. Germline-derived CDR1 and CDR2 are KGHDR and SFDVKD. CDR3 region: CATSDSQGASSYNEQFF. CDR3 bases: TGTGCCACCAGTGACTCACAGGGGGCAAGCTCCTACAATGAGCAGTTCTTC.

The DNA of the CDR3 is TGTGCCAGCAGTCCCCCTGGGCGCGAGCAGTACTTC. Its translation: CASSPPGREQYF. The chain joins TRBV6-5 to TRBJ2-7, with D unresolved. CDR1 is MNHEY, CDR2 SVGAGI, per germline. Trimming removed 5 bases at V and 6 bases at J, with 11 bases between. This CDR3 region has 12 residues.

This chain links TRBV9 with TRBJ2-2; TRBD1 matches 7 bases. CDR1 is SGDLS, CDR2 YYNGEE, per germline. J gave up 1 base and V 3 bases, and 6 bases lay outside the gene matches. The CDR3 loop spans 16 amino acids. CDR3 coding DNA: TGTGCCAGCAGCGATTTTACAGGGGAGAACACCGGGGAGCTGTTTTTT. The encoded protein is CASSDFTGENTGELFF. Complete variable domain (other parts from reference TRBV9 and TRBJ2-2): DSGVTQTPKHLITATGQRVTLRCSPRSGDLSVYWYQQSLDQGLQFLIQYYNGEERAKGNILERFSAQQFPDLHSELNLSSLELGDSALYFCASSDFTGENTGELFFGEGSRLTVL.

This chain connects TRBV27 to TRBJ2-6; TRBD2 matches at 10 bases. Germline CDR1 MNHEY, CDR2 SMNVEV (reference sequence). The V and J ends lost 7 bases and 0 bases, in that order; junction bases with no gene match: 3. The CDR3 has 16 residues. The CDR3: CASKASGSSGANVLTF. The CDR3 nucleotides are TGTGCCAGCAAGGCTAGCGGGAGCTCTGGGGCCAACGTCCTGACTTTC.